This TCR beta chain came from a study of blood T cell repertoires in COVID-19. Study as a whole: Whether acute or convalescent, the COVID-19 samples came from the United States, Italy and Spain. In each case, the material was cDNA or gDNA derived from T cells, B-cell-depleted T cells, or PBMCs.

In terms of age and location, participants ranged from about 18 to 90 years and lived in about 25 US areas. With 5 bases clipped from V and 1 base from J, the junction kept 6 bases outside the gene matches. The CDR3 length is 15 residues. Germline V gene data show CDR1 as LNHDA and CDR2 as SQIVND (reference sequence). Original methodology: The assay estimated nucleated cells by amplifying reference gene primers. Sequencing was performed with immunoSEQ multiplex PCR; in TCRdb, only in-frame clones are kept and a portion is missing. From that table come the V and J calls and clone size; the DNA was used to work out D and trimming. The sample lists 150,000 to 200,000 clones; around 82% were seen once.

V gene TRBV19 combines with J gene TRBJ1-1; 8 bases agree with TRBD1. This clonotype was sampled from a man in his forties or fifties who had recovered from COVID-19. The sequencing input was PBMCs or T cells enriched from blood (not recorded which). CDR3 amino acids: CASSEPGTGNTEAFF. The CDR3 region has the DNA TGTGCCAGTAGTGAACCCGGGACAGGGAACACTGAAGCTTTCTTT.